The source of this T cell receptor (beta chain) is a study of cytomegalovirus exposure and HLA in healthy donors (dated by TCRdb to 2015 to 2018). As for the study more broadly: According to a later analysis, one platform produced both the 120 validation repertoires and the 670 or so repertoires of the first cohort. The study was designed to test whether signatures of past pathogen exposure could be identified by cataloging public T cell receptors. A separate validation cohort of roughly 130 different subjects was used in addition to the 666-subject first cohort. The study combined high-throughput TCR immunosequencing, statistical association of individual TCRs with disease status, and machine learning to predict cytomegalovirus infection status. Results and caveats for the whole study, not just this receptor: Of the cluster scores, roughly 95% were above 0 in a later analysis, which found that TCRs clustered in the first cohort also tended to co-occur in the 95 to 150 validation repertoires. A later analysis lacked HLA typing for the validation cohort, so it scored co-occurrence in that cohort across all 130 or so repertoires. The authors suggested that the approach could potentially be extended to other disease states and immunological phenotypes. In vitro tests confirmed that three of the cytomegalovirus-associated TCR beta chains recognize cytomegalovirus antigens. Across donors, most TCR sequences were observed very rarely, whereas some public TCRs were present in many individuals. Cytomegalovirus status was reported to be diagnosed by the classifier with high specificity and sensitivity in both the original and validation cohorts. In the study, some 160 TCR beta chains were listed as associated with cytomegalovirus.

Separate from the approximately 690-subject first cohort, the validation cohort of 95 to 150 subjects was the group to which the donors belonged. Library preparation used the immunoSEQ multiplex PCR assay. Processing in the source paper ran as follows. To diagnose cytomegalovirus status from the catalog of TCR beta chain sequences, a statistical classification framework was built. TCRdb took over this immuneACCESS table, retaining in-frame rearrangements with V and J assigned. Such tables are incomplete; in checked studies, under half of the missing clones stem from an unresolved V gene, and the remainder is unexplained. V, J and clone size are taken as reported in that table, and D and trimming were inferred from the DNA itself. This sample lists around 190,000 clones; approximately 85% were detected once. More than 1.2% of the sample belongs to the ten largest clones. From cysteine to phenylalanine, the CDR3 is 15 amino acids long. The entry retains the CDR3 DNA only, 45 bases that are in frame from base 1. V is pruned by 7 bases and J by 4 bases, leaving 9 bases of the junction without a gene match. CDR1 and CDR2 are read off the germline V gene (reference sequence) as LNHDA and SQIVND.

Note on this clone: Its target antigen remains unknown. The sample holds no much larger clone one base away, and base qualities are not on file.

The chain couples TRBV19 to TRBJ1-2; 10 central bases correspond to TRBD1. The sequencing sample was made of PBMCs. This sequence was found in a woman aged 18 to 35 in good health and CMV-seronegative. The sequenced DNA is TGTGCCAGTATCTCGGGGACAGGGGTAGGCTATGGCTACACCTTC. This translates into CASISGTGVGYGYTF.